Reported below is one T cell receptor (beta chain). Its specificity is not known. In germline, CDR1 is MDHEN, CDR2 SYDVKM. The CDR3 sequence is 16 residues long. V dropped 3 bases and J dropped 8 bases, with 21 bases sitting between them. The sample comes from a study of CD8+ T cells in alopecia areata. As for the study in general: Each day, treated patients took oral tofacitinib twice, at 5 to 10 mg per dose.

Investigators sorted PBMCs to obtain both CD4+ and CD8+ T cells. Notes on the study in general: Affected lesional scalp, above all in alopecia totalis/universalis, was more clonal than normal scalp.

Extracted RNA was reverse transcribed, and the resulting cDNA served as sequencing template. This table comes from immunoSEQ multiplex PCR, and its TCRdb copy is limited to in-frame clones, with some not included. The sample lists 45,000 to 70,000 clones; around 96% were seen once. The gene calls are TRBV28 and TRBJ2-3, with D possibly being TRBD1 (6 bases). The TCR sequence derives from a human donor with alopecia areata. Source: CD8+ T cells sorted from blood, taken at week 0. The CDR3 coding sequence is TGTGCCAGCAGTTTCCCACTCTACTCAGGGGATTCTACGCAGTATTTT. It translates to CASSFPLYSGDSTQYF. Combining the CDR3 with reference TRBV28 and TRBJ2-3 gives the whole variable domain DVKVTQSSRYLVKRTGEKVFLECVQDMDHENMFWYRQDPGLGLRLIYFSYDVKMKEKGDIPEGYSVSREKKERFSLILESASTNQTSMYLCASSFPLYSGDSTQYFGPGTRLTVL.